The rows below give T cell receptor beta chains drawn from one sample of a study of CDR3 diversity in severe acne. In TCRdb, the PCR reads were re-called with MiXCR into one record per CDR3 protein. The repertoire holds approximately 77,000 distinct CDR3 sequences, with less than 65% as singletons. Sequencing input: blood. The receptor source for this set is a male donor with severe acne vulgaris. Each CDR3 is given with its conserved first and last residue. Each record gives: CDR3 length, J gene, D gene, clone size, V gene, CDR3 protein, CDR3 DNA. D genes are given only for firm matches. Size is omitted from some rows. Given values are once, few, many or a class for expanded clones.

CDR3 length: 14; J gene: TRBJ1-2; D gene: TRBD1; clone size: .; V gene: TRBV10-3; CDR3 protein: CASSQGQGVYGYTF; CDR3 DNA: TGTGCCAGCAGTCAGGGACAGGGGGTATATGGCTACACCTTC
CDR3 length: 16; J gene: TRBJ1-4; D gene: TRBD1; clone size: .; V gene: TRBV7-9; CDR3 protein: CASSFLNDRGDEKLFF; CDR3 DNA: TGTGCCAGCAGTTTCTTAAACGACAGGGGCGACGAAAAACTGTTTTTT
CDR3 length: 13; J gene: TRBJ2-7; D gene: .; clone size: .; V gene: TRBV28; CDR3 protein: CASSSGQKYEQYF; CDR3 DNA: TGTGCCAGCAGTTCCGGACAGAAGTACGAGCAGTACTTC
CDR3 length: 15; J gene: TRBJ2-5; D gene: TRBD2; clone size: .; V gene: TRBV5-6; CDR3 protein: CASSRGTSATETQYF; CDR3 DNA: TGTGCCAGCAGCAGGGGGACTAGCGCAACAGAGACCCAGTACTTC
CDR3 length: 11; J gene: TRBJ2-7; D gene: TRBD2; clone size: many; V gene: TRBV19; CDR3 protein: CASSSGVEQYF; CDR3 DNA: TGTGCCAGTAGCAGCGGGGTCGAGCAGTACTTC
CDR3 length: 14; J gene: TRBJ2-7; D gene: TRBD1; clone size: .; V gene: TRBV5-4; CDR3 protein: CASSSRDRVREQYF; CDR3 DNA: TGTGCCAGCAGCTCCCGGGACAGGGTGCGTGAGCAGTACTTC
CDR3 length: 14; J gene: TRBJ2-2; D gene: .; clone size: .; V gene: TRBV4-1; CDR3 protein: CASSQEQAEGELFF; CDR3 DNA: TGCGCCAGCAGCCAAGAACAAGCCGAAGGAGAGCTGTTTTTT
CDR3 length: 18; J gene: TRBJ2-3; D gene: TRBD2; clone size: many; V gene: TRBV5-1; CDR3 protein: CASSSPGLAGGLRDTQYF; CDR3 DNA: TGCGCCAGCAGCTCCCCGGGACTAGCGGGAGGCTTAAGGGATACGCAGTATTTT
CDR3 length: 16; J gene: TRBJ2-3; D gene: .; clone size: many; V gene: TRBV15; CDR3 protein: CATSRDLGTGPDTQYF; CDR3 DNA: TGTGCCACCAGCAGAGATCTCGGGACGGGCCCAGATACGCAGTATTTT
CDR3 length: 14; J gene: TRBJ2-3; D gene: .; clone size: many; V gene: TRBV5-1; CDR3 protein: CASSPGPGTDTQYF; CDR3 DNA: TGCGCCAGCAGCCCTGGACCTGGCACAGATACGCAGTATTTT
CDR3 length: 13; J gene: TRBJ1-2; D gene: .; clone size: .; V gene: TRBV25-1; CDR3 protein: CASSPTSNYGYTF; CDR3 DNA: TGTGCCAGCAGTCCAACGTCCAACTATGGCTACACCTTC
CDR3 length: 12; J gene: TRBJ1-2; D gene: .; clone size: few; V gene: TRBV29-1; CDR3 protein: CSVEGQSYGYTF; CDR3 DNA: TGCAGCGTTGAAGGTCAAAGCTATGGCTACACCTTC
CDR3 length: 16; J gene: TRBJ1-6; D gene: .; clone size: many; V gene: TRBV20-1; CDR3 protein: CSARDLRHSVNSPLHF; CDR3 DNA: TGCAGTGCTAGAGATCTTCGGCACTCAGTTAATTCACCCCTCCACTTT
CDR3 length: 18; J gene: TRBJ2-7; D gene: TRBD2; clone size: .; V gene: TRBV6-5; CDR3 protein: CASSYASGREGFSYEQYF; CDR3 DNA: TGTGCCAGCAGTTACGCTAGCGGGAGAGAAGGCTTCTCCTACGAGCAGTACTTC
CDR3 length: 15; J gene: TRBJ2-5; D gene: .; clone size: .; V gene: TRBV7-8; CDR3 protein: CASSPHQGEQETQYF; CDR3 DNA: TGTGCCAGCAGCCCCCACCAAGGGGAACAAGAGACCCAGTACTTC
CDR3 length: 13; J gene: TRBJ2-7; D gene: .; clone size: .; V gene: TRBV29-1; CDR3 protein: CSVEGRPLREQYF; CDR3 DNA: TGCAGCGTTGAGGGTCGGCCTCTACGCGAGCAGTACTTC
CDR3 length: 13; J gene: TRBJ1-1; D gene: .; clone size: few; V gene: TRBV25-1; CDR3 protein: CASSDRWNTEAFF; CDR3 DNA: TGTGCCAGCAGTGACCGGTGGAACACTGAAGCTTTCTTT
CDR3 length: 19; J gene: TRBJ2-1; D gene: TRBD2; clone size: once; V gene: TRBV5-1; CDR3 protein: CASSSWTSGRTRSYNEQFF; CDR3 DNA: TGCGCCAGCAGCTCCTGGACTAGCGGGAGGACCCGCTCCTACAATGAGCAGTTCTTC
CDR3 length: 13; J gene: TRBJ1-1; D gene: .; clone size: .; V gene: TRBV15; CDR3 protein: CATSSQGGTEAFF; CDR3 DNA: TGTGCCACCAGCTCTCAGGGAGGCACTGAAGCTTTCTTT
CDR3 length: 16; J gene: TRBJ2-3; D gene: .; clone size: many; V gene: TRBV5-1; CDR3 protein: CASSLDNRASTDTQYF; CDR3 DNA: TGCGCCAGCAGCTTGGATAACAGGGCTAGCACAGATACGCAGTATTTT
CDR3 length: 12; J gene: TRBJ2-7; D gene: .; clone size: many; V gene: TRBV5-1; CDR3 protein: CASSLGLYEQYF; CDR3 DNA: TGCGCCAGCAGCTTGGGGTTGTACGAGCAGTACTTC
CDR3 length: 12; J gene: TRBJ1-6; D gene: TRBD1; clone size: medium-sized; V gene: TRBV10-1; CDR3 protein: CASSGQGGTLHF; CDR3 DNA: TGCGCCAGCAGTGGACAGGGGGGAACCCTCCACTTT
CDR3 length: 16; J gene: TRBJ2-1; D gene: TRBD2; clone size: .; V gene: TRBV24-1; CDR3 protein: CATSLIGTSGSDEQFF; CDR3 DNA: TGTGCCACCAGTTTGATCGGGACTAGCGGGAGTGATGAGCAGTTCTTC
CDR3 length: 16; J gene: TRBJ1-1; D gene: .; clone size: .; V gene: TRBV12-1; CDR3 protein: CASSFLQGAGDTEAFF; CDR3 DNA: TGTGCCAGCAGCTTTCTACAGGGGGCGGGTGACACTGAAGCTTTCTTT
CDR3 length: 15; J gene: TRBJ2-3; D gene: TRBD2; clone size: many; V gene: TRBV24-1; CDR3 protein: CATGRGQVSTDTQYF; CDR3 DNA: TGTGCCACCGGGAGGGGCCAAGTTTCCACAGATACGCAGTATTTT
CDR3 length: 16; J gene: TRBJ2-6; D gene: .; clone size: .; V gene: TRBV15; CDR3 protein: CATSRGSLSGANVLTF; CDR3 DNA: TGTGCCACCAGCAGAGGGTCCCTCTCTGGGGCCAACGTCCTGACTTTC
CDR3 length: 16; J gene: TRBJ1-6; D gene: .; clone size: many; V gene: TRBV6-6; CDR3 protein: CASSYSRDLYNSPLHF; CDR3 DNA: TGTGCCAGCAGTTACTCACGGGACCTCTATAATTCACCCCTCCACTTT
CDR3 length: 12; J gene: TRBJ2-2; D gene: .; clone size: few; V gene: TRBV6-1; CDR3 protein: CASGIGAGELFF; CDR3 DNA: TGTGCCAGCGGCATCGGCGCCGGGGAGCTGTTTTTT
CDR3 length: 14; J gene: TRBJ2-1; D gene: .; clone size: .; V gene: TRBV28; CDR3 protein: CASKGAEVHNEQFF; CDR3 DNA: TGTGCCAGCAAAGGTGCGGAGGTTCACAATGAGCAGTTCTTC
CDR3 length: 14; J gene: TRBJ2-7; D gene: TRBD2; clone size: .; V gene: TRBV7-4; CDR3 protein: CASSAIAGGHEQYF; CDR3 DNA: TGTGCCAGCAGCGCCATAGCGGGAGGCCACGAGCAGTACTTC
CDR3 length: 16; J gene: TRBJ2-1; D gene: TRBD2; clone size: few; V gene: TRBV7-2; CDR3 protein: CASSLEGTSGRGEQFF; CDR3 DNA: TGTGCCAGCAGCCTGGAGGGGACTAGCGGGAGAGGTGAGCAGTTCTTC
CDR3 length: 13; J gene: TRBJ2-5; D gene: .; clone size: .; V gene: TRBV7-6; CDR3 protein: CASSLEGEATQYF; CDR3 DNA: TGTGCCAGCAGCTTAGAGGGCGAGGCCACCCAGTACTTC
CDR3 length: 14; J gene: TRBJ2-5; D gene: TRBD2; clone size: .; V gene: TRBV29-1; CDR3 protein: CSAPPGGSQETQYF; CDR3 DNA: TGCAGCGCGCCGCCGGGAGGCTCACAAGAGACCCAGTACTTC
CDR3 length: 20; J gene: TRBJ1-6; D gene: .; clone size: once; V gene: TRBV6-4; CDR3 protein: CASSAENHNEQFFGPGTLHF; CDR3 DNA: .
CDR3 length: 14; J gene: TRBJ2-1; D gene: TRBD2; clone size: .; V gene: TRBV24-1; CDR3 protein: CATSPGLAGYEQFF; CDR3 DNA: TGTGCCACCTCGCCGGGACTAGCGGGATATGAGCAGTTCTTC
CDR3 length: 18; J gene: TRBJ2-7; D gene: TRBD2; clone size: many; V gene: TRBV13; CDR3 protein: CASSDRTSGRGPWDEQYF; CDR3 DNA: TGTGCCAGCAGCGACCGGACTAGCGGGAGGGGCCCGTGGGACGAGCAGTACTTC
CDR3 length: 15; J gene: TRBJ1-6; D gene: .; clone size: .; V gene: TRBV20-1; CDR3 protein: CSASGRAHLNSPLHF; CDR3 DNA: TGCAGTGCTTCAGGCAGGGCCCACTTAAATTCACCCCTCCACTTT
CDR3 length: 14; J gene: TRBJ2-2; D gene: TRBD1; clone size: many; V gene: TRBV29-1; CDR3 protein: CSVEADRVGGELFF; CDR3 DNA: TGCAGCGTTGAAGCCGACAGGGTCGGCGGGGAGCTGTTTTTT
CDR3 length: 15; J gene: TRBJ2-7; D gene: .; clone size: many; V gene: TRBV5-6; CDR3 protein: CASSLAGQPTYEQYF; CDR3 DNA: TGTGCCAGCAGCTTGGCGGGCCAACCCACCTACGAGCAGTACTTC
CDR3 length: 13; J gene: TRBJ2-2; D gene: TRBD1; clone size: .; V gene: TRBV25-1; CDR3 protein: CASSGQASGELFF; CDR3 DNA: TGTGCCAGCTCCGGACAGGCATCCGGGGAGCTGTTTTTT
CDR3 length: 14; J gene: TRBJ1-2; D gene: .; clone size: many; V gene: TRBV5-4; CDR3 protein: CASSLAGAVYGYTF; CDR3 DNA: TGTGCCAGCAGCTTGGCCGGGGCGGTTTATGGCTACACCTTC
CDR3 length: 15; J gene: TRBJ2-1; D gene: .; clone size: few; V gene: TRBV4-3; CDR3 protein: CASSQDMAEYNEQFF; CDR3 DNA: TGCGCCAGCAGCCAAGATATGGCCGAATACAATGAGCAGTTCTTC
CDR3 length: 14; J gene: TRBJ2-7; D gene: .; clone size: .; V gene: TRBV7-6; CDR3 protein: CASSLSRQGDEQYF; CDR3 DNA: TGTGCCAGCAGCTTGAGTCGCCAGGGAGACGAGCAGTACTTC
CDR3 length: 14; J gene: TRBJ2-7; D gene: TRBD2; clone size: .; V gene: TRBV5-5; CDR3 protein: CASSLTSGSGEQYF; CDR3 DNA: TGCGCCAGCAGCCTGACTAGCGGGAGTGGGGAGCAGTACTTC
CDR3 length: 13; J gene: TRBJ1-2; D gene: .; clone size: .; V gene: TRBV25-1; CDR3 protein: CASSIDEGRGYTF; CDR3 DNA: TGTGCCAGTAGTATAGACGAGGGACGTGGCTACACCTTC
CDR3 length: 13; J gene: TRBJ2-7; D gene: .; clone size: .; V gene: TRBV10-1; CDR3 protein: CASSVQVLYERYF; CDR3 DNA: TGCGCCAGCAGTGTTCAGGTCCTCTACGAGCGGTACTTC
CDR3 length: 15; J gene: TRBJ2-7; D gene: .; clone size: few; V gene: TRBV6-1; CDR3 protein: CASSEDRWGPYEQYF; CDR3 DNA: TGTGCCAGCAGTGAAGACAGATGGGGCCCCTACGAGCAGTACTTC